Listed below are T cell receptor beta chains from one sample, sequenced in a study of blood T cell repertoires in COVID-19. Using immunoSEQ multiplex PCR, the repertoire was profiled, and TCRdb retains in-frame clones only, with some absent. The sample includes fewer than 35,000 clones, 65% to 90% of them seen just once. The source material was peripheral blood. The receptor set was obtained from a man aged 80 or over with active or convalescent COVID-19. CDR3s include the opening cysteine and the closing phenylalanine or tryptophan. A D gene is named only where the DNA matches it firmly. The size entry is marked missing in some rows and otherwise reads once, few, many or a size class.

J gene	clone size	D gene	V gene	CDR3 protein	CDR3 DNA
TRBJ1-1	.	.	TRBV9	CASSVDLRGNTEAFF	TGTGCCAGCAGCGTAGATCTGCGTGGGAACACTGAAGCTTTCTTT
TRBJ1-1	.	.	TRBV25-1	CASRQSENTEAFF	TGTGCCAGCAGACAGTCAGAGAACACTGAAGCTTTCTTT
TRBJ1-1	.	.	TRBV6-4	CASRLSGTGSTFF	TGTGCCAGCAGGCTAAGCGGGACCGGATCCACTTTCTTT
TRBJ1-1	.	.	TRBV7-9	CASSVDMNTEAFF	TGTGCCAGCAGCGTAGACATGAACACTGAAGCTTTCTTT
TRBJ2-2	.	TRBD1	TRBV11-2	CASRQQGVGTGELFF	TGTGCCAGCAGACAACAGGGGGTAGGCACCGGGGAGCTGTTTTTT
TRBJ2-5	.	.	TRBV18	CASSPRGEETQYF	TGTGCCAGCTCACCACGGGGAGAAGAGACCCAGTACTTC
TRBJ1-2	.	.	TRBV7-9	CASSRVTRSRVHGYTF	TGTGCCAGCAGCCGCGTAACCAGAAGCAGGGTTCATGGCTACACCTTC
TRBJ1-2	.	.	TRBV28	CASSLRGAPLYGYTF	TGTGCCAGCAGCCTTCGGGGGGCGCCTCTCTATGGCTACACCTTC
TRBJ2-2	.	.	TRBV7-9	CASSLQGIFAGELFF	TGTGCCAGCAGTTTACAGGGAATCTTCGCCGGGGAGCTGTTTTTT
TRBJ2-7	few	TRBD1	TRBV24-1	CATSENRGNEQYF	TGTGCCACCAGTGAAAACAGGGGTAACGAGCAGTACTTC
TRBJ2-7	.	TRBD1	TRBV20-1	CSASEARDSREQYF	TGCAGTGCTAGTGAGGCCCGGGACAGCCGCGAGCAGTACTTC
TRBJ2-1	.	.	TRBV11-3	CASTAGAPSDEQFF	TGTGCCAGCACAGCAGGGGCGCCCTCGGATGAGCAGTTCTTC
TRBJ1-4	.	TRBD1	TRBV5-1	CASSASGTGGRALFF	TGCGCCAGCAGCGCAAGCGGGACAGGGGGAAGGGCACTGTTTTTT
TRBJ2-5	.	TRBD2	TRBV5-1	CASSPGLAGQETQYF	TGCGCCAGCAGCCCGGGACTAGCGGGCCAAGAGACCCAGTACTTC
TRBJ1-3	.	TRBD1	TRBV5-1	CASSLGSAGGAGNTIYF	TGCGCCAGCAGCTTGGGTTCGGCAGGGGGCGCTGGAAACACCATATATTTT
TRBJ1-2	.	TRBD1	TRBV5-1	CASSEDRVGGYTF	TGCGCCAGCAGCGAGGACAGGGTGGGGGGCTACACCTTC
TRBJ2-3	few	.	TRBV3-1/TRBV3-2	CASSQRGAADTQYF	TGTGCCAGCAGCCAACGCGGAGCGGCAGATACGCAGTATTTT
TRBJ2-1	.	TRBD2	TRBV3-1/TRBV3-2	CASSHGGNEQFF	TGTGCCAGCAGCCACGGGGGGAATGAGCAGTTCTTC
TRBJ2-2	.	TRBD1	TRBV6-5	CASSPGTGITGELFF	TGTGCCAGTTCGCCGGGGACAGGGATCACCGGGGAGCTGTTTTTT
TRBJ2-1	once	TRBD2	TRBV19	CASSIRGLAGVNEQFF	TGTGCCAGTAGTATACGCGGACTAGCGGGAGTAAATGAGCAGTTCTTC
TRBJ2-1	.	TRBD1	TRBV7-9	CASSLDPGQGSAEQFF	TGTGCCAGCAGCTTAGACCCGGGACAGGGGTCGGCTGAGCAGTTCTTC
TRBJ2-5	.	.	TRBV2	CASSEFRETQYF	TGTGCCAGCAGTGAATTCCGAGAGACCCAGTACTTC
TRBJ2-3	.	.	TRBV5-5	CASSWSGTDTQYF	TGTGCCAGCAGCTGGTCAGGAACAGATACGCAGTATTTT
TRBJ2-1	few	TRBD1	TRBV7-8	CASSQGQAHNEQFF	TGTGCCAGCAGCCAGGGACAGGCGCACAATGAGCAGTTCTTC
TRBJ1-1	.	TRBD1	TRBV9	CASSGQGRFTEAFF	TGTGCCAGCAGCGGACAGGGGCGGTTCACTGAAGCTTTCTTT
TRBJ2-1	.	.	TRBV19	CASSIDRGIYNEQFF	TGTGCCAGTAGTATAGATAGGGGCATATACAATGAGCAGTTCTTC
TRBJ2-5	.	.	TRBV5-1	CASSLQGETQYF	TGCGCCAGCAGCCTCCAGGGGGAGACCCAGTACTTC
TRBJ2-5	.	TRBD2	TRBV4-1	CASSQLAGETQYF	TGCGCCAGCAGCCAACTAGCGGGAGAGACCCAGTACTTC
TRBJ1-1	.	.	TRBV11-3	CASSLGGGSSEAFF	TGTGCCAGCAGCTTAGGAGGGGGTTCGTCTGAAGCTTTCTTT
TRBJ2-1	.	.	TRBV3-1/TRBV3-2	CASSQDPGRSGQFF	TGTGCCAGCAGCCAAGATCCAGGGCGGTCCGGTCAGTTCTTC
TRBJ2-1	.	TRBD2	TRBV9	CASTTGGTSDNEQFF	TGTGCCAGCACCACGGGAGGGACTAGTGATAATGAGCAGTTCTTC
TRBJ2-3	.	.	TRBV5-4	CASSMTKVTRSTDTQYF	TGTGCCAGCAGCATGACCAAGGTTACGAGGAGCACAGATACGCAGTATTTT
TRBJ1-5	once	.	TRBV19	CASSILESSSNQPQHF	TGTGCCAGTAGTATTCTGGAGAGTTCAAGCAATCAGCCCCAGCATTTT
TRBJ2-7	.	TRBD1	TRBV9	CASSVGSPGQGAEQYF	TGTGCCAGCAGCGTAGGGTCGCCGGGACAGGGTGCCGAGCAGTACTTC
TRBJ2-3	.	TRBD1	TRBV3-1/TRBV3-2	CASGQGAGDTQYF	TGTGCCAGCGGACAGGGGGCAGGGGATACGCAGTATTTT
TRBJ1-6	once	TRBD1	TRBV19	CASSSTAGTGGSPLHF	TGTGCCAGTAGTTCTACTGCCGGGACAGGGGGTTCACCCCTCCACTTT
TRBJ1-2	.	.	TRBV6-5	CASQVSRNGYTF	TGTGCCAGCCAGGTCAGCCGAAATGGCTACACCTTC
TRBJ2-3	once	.	TRBV20-1	CSAGLENTQYF	TGCAGTGCTGGCCTAGAAAATACGCAGTATTTT
TRBJ2-1	.	TRBD1	TRBV19	CASSKTTGEEGEQFF	TGTGCCAGTAGCAAGACCACAGGGGAAGAGGGTGAGCAGTTCTTC
TRBJ2-1	.	TRBD2	TRBV7-8	CASSLPSLATNEQFF	TGTGCCAGCAGCTTACCTTCACTAGCGACCAATGAGCAGTTCTTC